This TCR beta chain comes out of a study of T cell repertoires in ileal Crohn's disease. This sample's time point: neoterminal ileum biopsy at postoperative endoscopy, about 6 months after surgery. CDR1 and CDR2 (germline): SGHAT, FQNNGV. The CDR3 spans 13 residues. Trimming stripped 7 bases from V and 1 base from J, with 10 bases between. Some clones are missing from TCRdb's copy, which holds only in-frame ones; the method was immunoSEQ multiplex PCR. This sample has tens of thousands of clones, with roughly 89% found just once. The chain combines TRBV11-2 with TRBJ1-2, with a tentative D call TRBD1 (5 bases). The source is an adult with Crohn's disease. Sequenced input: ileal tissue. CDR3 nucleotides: TGTGCCAGCACCCAGACAGTTAACTATGGCTACACCTTC. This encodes CASTQTVNYGYTF.